This T cell receptor (beta chain) was documented in a study of cytomegalovirus exposure and HLA in healthy donors. Study-wide points: For presence/absence analyses, sequencing depth was assumed to be roughly uniform across donors. Later analysis associated a missense DCLRE1C variant with TCR beta V- and J-gene trimming. Specificity for CMV antigens was confirmed in vitro for a few of the CMV-associated chains.

This clone has more than one count but fewer than ten. Antigen unknown. The PCR used 60 Vbeta and 13 Jbeta primers. TCRdb's table, derived via immunoSEQ multiplex PCR, lists solely in-frame clones and lacks some. The data contain around 150,000 clones, about two thirds of them singletons. Trimming left V 4 bases short and J 5 bases short, with 3 bases between. The V gene's germline CDR1 is SNHLY and CDR2 FYNNEI. The CDR3 extends over 11 amino acids. The chain carries TRBV2 and TRBJ2-1, with no clear D. Sequenced material: PBMCs. The clonotype comes from a woman in her 30s in good health and CMV-seronegative. CDR3 sequence: CASSGNNEQFF. CDR3 in DNA: TGTGCCAGCAGTGGTAACAATGAGCAGTTCTTC.